This TCR beta chain stems from a study of blood T cell repertoires in COVID-19. As for the study in general: PBMCs, B-cell-depleted T cells, or T cells were the source of the cDNA or gDNA that made up the material.

Authors' data handling: By means of reference gene primer amplification, nucleated cell counts were estimated. Assay used: immunoSEQ multiplex PCR; TCRdb lists only in-frame clones, some missing. That table furnishes V, J and clone size, whereas the DNA furnished D and trimming. The profile shows 250,000 to 400,000 clones, 85% to 90% of them singletons. This CDR3 is 16 amino acids long. Trimming shortened V by 3 bases and J by 3 bases, and 18 bases separated the two germline ends. The germline CDR1 and CDR2 sequences are SGHTA and FQGNSA. Patients at the Seattle site were enrolled during active infection and followed longitudinally.

The genes are TRBV7-2 and TRBJ2-7, with D unresolved. The receptor was isolated from a woman in her twenties or thirties with COVID-19, enrolled during active disease. Sequencing input: peripheral blood. The CDR3 bases are TGTGCCAGCAGCTTCGACTTACGACGGTCCTTCTACGAGCAGTACTTC. This sequence encodes CASSFDLRRSFYEQYF.